A single sample is the source of the 12 T cell receptor beta chains below, sequenced in a study of blood T cells in healthy people across ages. A J-beta primer mix and a sample-barcoded 5' primer were used in a second PCR of about 7 to 11 cycles. TCRdb recomputed calls from the 5' RACE reads with MiXCR, one row per CDR3 protein. The table records some 920,000 distinct CDR3 sequences, 51% of them present only once. Sample: blood. The receptors stem from a woman in her fifties or sixties in good health.

This chain connects TRBV7-9 to TRBJ1-1; TRBD1 aligns across 7 bases. The CDR3 runs to 16 residues. The junction had 14 bases not matched to a gene; V was cut back by 6 bases and J by 4 bases. The germline V gene has CDR1 SEHNR and CDR2 FQNEAQ (reference sequence). The CDR3 protein is CASRSSYRGVPTEAFF. As DNA, the CDR3 is TGTGCCAGCAGGTCATCTTACAGGGGAGTTCCCACTGAAGCTTTCTTT.

The chain couples TRBV15 to TRBJ2-3; TRBD1 might be the D (5 bases). V dropped 3 bases and J dropped 4 bases, with 14 bases sitting between them. Germline V CDR1 and CDR2: LNHNV, YYDKDF (reference sequence). The CDR3 runs to 15 residues. In DNA, the CDR3 is TGTGCCACCAGCAGCAGGGAAACCTCGGCAGATACGCAGTATTTT. Translating gives CATSSRETSADTQYF.

V and J are TRBV20-1 and TRBJ2-1; D remains ambiguous. This CDR3 contains 14 residues. Per the germline V gene, CDR1 is DFQATT and CDR2 is SNEGSKA (reference sequence). V was clipped by 3 bases and J by 4 bases, with 13 bases between them. Here the CDR3 DNA reads TGCAGTGCTAGGCCCAGAGACGGTTACAATGAGCAGTTCTTC. Protein: CSARPRDGYNEQFF.

The chain uses TRBV20-1 and TRBJ2-1, with 8 bases fitting TRBD2. The CDR3 is 15 amino acids. The germline V gene has CDR1 DFQATT and CDR2 SNEGSKA (reference sequence). V gave up 6 bases and J gave up 5 bases; unmatched junction bases: 12. The CDR3 DNA follows: TGCAGTGCCATCAGACCGGGACTAGGAAACAATGAGCAGTTCTTC. Its translation is CSAIRPGLGNNEQFF.

The genes are TRBV28 and TRBJ2-1; D unclear. CDR3 length: 12 residues. The germline gives CDR1 MDHEN, CDR2 SYDVKM. V lost 3 bases and J 9 bases, leaving 9 bases between the germline ends. The CDR3 DNA sequence: TGTGCCAGCAGTTTGTCTTGGGGTGAGCAGTTCTTC. The encoded protein is CASSLSWGEQFF.

This clonotype was counted between two and nine times. The rearrangement joins TRBV24-1 to TRBJ2-1, with 11 bases that match TRBD2. Per germline, CDR1 KGHDR and CDR2 SFDVKD. V dropped 5 bases and J dropped 8; count of bases not matched to a gene: 16. This CDR3 has 18 residues. The CDR3 sequence is CATSVVKPGGTSGHEQFF. The CDR3 nucleotides are TGTGCCACCAGTGTTGTTAAGCCCGGCGGGACTAGCGGTCATGAGCAGTTCTTC.

As DNA, the CDR3 is TGTGCCAGCGAGGGACCGGAGAGCAACGAGCAGTACTTC. It translates to CASEGPESNEQYF. The chain is built from TRBV12-3 or TRBV12-4 and TRBJ2-7; D may be TRBD1 or TRBD2 (5 bases each). V lost 8 bases to trimming and J lost 5 bases, with 16 bases between them. This CDR3 is built from 13 residues.

The chain links TRBV4-3 to TRBJ2-3; D is uncertain. V lost 1 base, J lost 2 bases, and 19 bases lay in between. The germline V gene has CDR1 LGHNA and CDR2 YSLEER. This CDR3 comprises 18 residues. This CDR3 reads CASSQVVSVSPFTDTQYF. Written as DNA, the CDR3 is TGCGCCAGCAGCCAAGTAGTGTCGGTCTCACCTTTCACAGATACGCAGTATTTT.

The chain links TRBV9 to TRBJ1-2, with a weak D call TRBD1 (6 bases). The CDR3 covers 15 residues. The germline V gene has CDR1 SGDLS and CDR2 YYNGEE. Trimming cost V 4 bases and J 8 bases, with 21 bases left between them. The CDR3 loop is CASSPVPHRVEGYTF. The CDR3, as DNA: TGTGCCAGCAGCCCAGTCCCCCACAGGGTTGAAGGCTACACCTTC. Complete variable domain (other parts from reference TRBV9 and TRBJ1-2): DSGVTQTPKHLITATGQRVTLRCSPRSGDLSVYWYQQSLDQGLQFLIQYYNGEERAKGNILERFSAQQFPDLHSELNLSSLELGDSALYFCASSPVPHRVEGYTFGSGTRLTVV.

J is TRBJ1-1 and V is TRBV7-9; a possible D gene is TRBD1 (6 bases). Looked up from germline, CDR1 is SEHNR and CDR2 is FQNEAQ (reference sequence). V lost 3 bases and J lost 7, with 18 bases in between. There are 15 residues in the CDR3. CDR3 sequence: CASSFSNRAAFEAFF. CDR3 coding DNA: TGTGCCAGCAGCTTTTCGAACAGGGCGGCTTTTGAAGCTTTCTTT.

V is TRBV4-2 and J is TRBJ2-5; possible D gene TRBD2, 6 bases. V was shortened by 1 base and J by 2 bases, with 11 bases between the two germline ends. Germline loops: CDR1 LGHNA, CDR2 YNFKEQ. The CDR3 length is 15 residues. CDR3 protein: CASSQGGGPQETQYF. The CDR3, as DNA: TGTGCCAGCAGCCAAGGGGGAGGACCTCAAGAGACCCAGTACTTC.

This clonotype has only a few counts. V is TRBV29-1 and J is TRBJ2-5, with unresolved D. CDR3 length: 13 residues. CDR1 and CDR2 (germline): SQVTM, ANQGSEA. Between the trimmed V and J ends, which lost 7 bases and 11 bases, there was a span of 23 bases. The CDR3 DNA reads TGCAGCGCTGGGTCCGGAGTGGTGTTTGAGCAGTACTTC. It encodes CSAGSGVVFEQYF.